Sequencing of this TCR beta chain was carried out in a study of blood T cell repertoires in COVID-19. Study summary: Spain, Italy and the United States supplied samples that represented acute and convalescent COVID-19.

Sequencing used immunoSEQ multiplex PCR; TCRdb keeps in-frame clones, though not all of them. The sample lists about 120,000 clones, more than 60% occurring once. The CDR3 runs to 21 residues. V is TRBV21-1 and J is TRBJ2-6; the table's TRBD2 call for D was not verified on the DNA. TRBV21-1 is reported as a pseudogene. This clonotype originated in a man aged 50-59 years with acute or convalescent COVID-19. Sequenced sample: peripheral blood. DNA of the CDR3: TGTGCCAGCAGCAAAGGGAGACTAGCGGGGGGTATAAGCTCTGGGGCCAACGTCCTGACTTTC. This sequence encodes CASSKGRLAGGISSGANVLTF.